This T cell receptor beta chain was retrieved from a study of identical twins (TCRdb year 2016). Concerning the study at large: The study deep-sequenced TCR alpha and beta repertoires from monozygotic twins, unrelated adults of various ages and cord blood to test whether fetal clonotypes persist. To rule out contamination, the twin experiments were replicated at different times with different library preparation protocols.

Notes on this clonotype: This clone's antigen is unknown. Per-base quality was not reported, and no clone a single base away is much larger than it.

The library came from 5' RACE. Sequencing instrument: Illumina HiSeq 2000. Template switching introduced a universal primer binding site; the final cDNA contained a unique molecular identifier, enabling accurate counting of TCR cDNA molecules. Specific primers in the conserved constant-segment region were used to synthesize first-strand cDNA for the TCR alpha and beta chains. To control for contamination, every cDNA library carried two barcodes: a SMART-Mk sample barcode plus Illumina barcodes. TruSeq adapter sequences and Illumina sample barcodes were added in two successive PCR steps. The TCR alpha and beta cDNA libraries were sequenced on the Illumina HiSeq platform using custom primers. The source study handled its data this way. Raw reads were processed with MiGEC to extract unique molecular identifiers, and MiXCR was used to determine CDR3 positions. Recombination models were inferred per individual with the repgenHMM and IGoR tools using an EM algorithm. Shared clonotype analysis was performed with the tcR package in R, normalizing sharing by the product of cloneset sizes. To study raw recombination without the effects of thymic and clonal selection, out-of-frame nonproductive sequences were analyzed. Clones were called with MiXCR by TCRdb after fastp trimmed the public reads at Q25, and only in-frame beta chains were retained. One record per CDR3 amino acid sequence lists the most common genes and DNA. Clone size and V and J calls follow TCRdb, not the original study. A total of 690,000 or so distinct CDR3 sequences appear in this sample, 8.5% to 9.5% of them only once. The ten biggest clones cover approximately 0.96% of the sample.

Measured from the cysteine to the phenylalanine, the CDR3 is 13 residues long. Just CDR3 DNA is preserved here, 39 bases in frame from base 1. The germline V gene (reference sequence) gives CDR1 as MNHEY and CDR2 as SMNVEV. The germline ends are 11 bases apart after V is trimmed by 4 bases and J by 6 bases. Study-wide findings and limitations: Because the same donors could not be followed over many years, the conclusions depended on cross-sectional statistical analysis. Abundant cord blood beta clonotypes had fewer insertions, young adult naive repertoires showed a similar but weaker trend, and memory repertoires showed no such trend. In beta out-of-frame sequences, excess twin sharing was weaker, because having fewer shared sequences lowered the signal-to-noise ratio. Zero-insertion analyses could be partly confounded by invariant T cells such as MAIT and iNKT, although diverse VJ usage argued against such confounding for most clonotypes. Compared with coincidental sharing between unrelated individuals, out-of-frame TCR alpha sequences shared between twins showed an excess of sequences with low generation probability. In monozygotic twins, recombination models systematically underestimated out-of-frame TCR alpha sharing, but the models matched the sharing seen between unrelated individuals.

All donors were healthy Caucasians. Three pairs of female monozygotic twins, all aged roughly 18 to 30 years, made up the twin cohort. Peripheral blood mononuclear cells were used as the source from which RNA for TCR libraries was isolated. The data also belong to a second study, concerning yellow fever vaccine responses in identical twins. That second report states: According to the authors, the vaccine-induced T cell response in identical twins seemed to be partly convergent and partly specific to each individual. Focusing on identical twins, the study followed the T cell clones that responded to the vaccine, and did so with precision.

The chain links TRBV27 with TRBJ2-3, with a weak D call of TRBD1 (6 bases match). The sample comprised PBMCs. The sequence was obtained from a woman between 18 and 30 years old in good health. Here the CDR3 is given as CASSSQGMDTQYF. The DNA is as follows: TGTGCCAGCAGTTCGCAGGGGATGGATACGCAGTATTTT.